The 19 T cell receptor beta chains below were found in one sample sequenced in a study of somatic mutations in cytotoxic T cells in rheumatoid arthritis. Clones were read by immunoSEQ multiplex PCR, and TCRdb kept only the in-frame ones, dropping some. The sample lists tens of thousands of clones, roughly four fifths seen once, with roughly 3.2% in the top ten. Sequenced: CD8+ T cells sorted from blood. The origin of the receptors is a man aged 35 to 55 in good health.

This chain joins TRBV28 and TRBJ2-7; a possible D gene is TRBD2 (5 bases). V was cut by 3 bases and J by 1 base, with 16 bases left in between. There are 16 residues in the CDR3. CDR1 is MDHEN and CDR2 is SYDVKM in the germline V gene. The CDR3 region has the DNA TGTGCCAGCAGTTTCCCCCGCGCGACGGGGTCCTACGAGCAGTACTTC. Protein product: CASSFPRATGSYEQYF.

The chain combines TRBV5-4 with TRBJ1-1, with a possible D match to TRBD1 (6 bases). The CDR3 is 14 amino acids. Trimming left V 0 bases short and J 5 bases short, with 11 bases between. In germline, CDR1 is SGHNT, CDR2 YYREEE (reference sequence). The CDR3 DNA reads as TGTGCCAGCAGCTTGGGGCTAGGGGGAACTGAAGCTTTCTTT. Translating gives CASSLGLGGTEAFF.

The chain recombines TRBV28 with TRBJ1-5; D remains ambiguous. The CDR3 spans 15 residues. Germline-derived CDR1 and CDR2 are MDHEN and SYDVKM. V was pared by 3 bases and J by 6 bases, with 15 bases between. The CDR3 nucleotides are TGTGCCAGCAGTTTCGAAAGTGCGGGTCGTCAGCCCCAGCATTTT. Encoded protein: CASSFESAGRQPQHF.

V usage is TRBV7-2 and J usage is TRBJ2-7; 9 nucleotides align to TRBD1. Germline V gene lookup returns CDR1 SGHTA and CDR2 FQGNSA. The CDR3 is 16 amino acids. Trimming removed 3 bases from V and 3 bases from J; junction bases left unmatched: 9. CDR3 nucleotides: TGTGCCAGCAGCTTCATACCCTCGGGACAGGGCTACGAGCAGTACTTC. Translation gives CASSFIPSGQGYEQYF.

The chain carries TRBV30 and TRBJ1-1; D perhaps matches TRBD1 (5 bases). Looked up from germline, CDR1 is GTSNPN and CDR2 is SVGIG (reference sequence). Trimming pared 4 bases from V and 4 bases from J, leaving 10 bases between. The CDR3 extends over 12 amino acids. CDR3 nucleotides: TGTGCCTGGACGGGCGGGGGCACTGAAGCTTTCTTT. Encoded protein: CAWTGGGTEAFF.

This clone was found once. The chain has TRBV11-2 and TRBJ2-5, with 7 bases fitting TRBD2. Germline CDR1 is SGHAT and CDR2 is FQNNGV. V was pared by 1 base and J by 2 bases, with 16 bases of the junction left unmatched. The CDR3 contains 19 residues. CDR3 bases: TGTGCCAGCAGCTTAGGTCCCGGGACTAACGGGAGGCTACAAGAGACCCAGTACTTC. It is translated as CASSLGPGTNGRLQETQYF.

V is TRBV9 and J is TRBJ2-1; a possible D gene is TRBD2 (5 bases). This CDR3 spans 12 amino acids. Deletions cut 0 bases from V and 10 bases from J, with 8 bases between. Germline CDR1 SGDLS, CDR2 YYNGEE. CDR3 in DNA: TGTGCCAGCAGCGTAGAGGGCGGGGAGCAGTTCTTC. Translated, it gives CASSVEGGEQFF.

J is TRBJ1-1 and V is TRBV27, with D perhaps TRBD1 (5 bases). Trimming stripped 6 bases from V and 7 bases from J, with 12 bases between. The germline gives CDR1 MNHEY, CDR2 SMNVEV (reference sequence). There are 12 residues in the CDR3. CDR3 loop: CASSPGPHEAFF. The CDR3 DNA follows: TGTGCCAGCAGCCCGGGACCCCATGAAGCTTTCTTT.

The rearrangement links TRBV4-1 to TRBJ2-7; TRBD2 might be the D (5 bases). This CDR3 has 13 amino acids. Trimming left V 0 bases short and J 3 bases short, with 6 bases between. Germline values: CDR1 MGHRA, CDR2 YSYEKL. CDR3 sequence: CASSQEGGYEQYF. The DNA of the CDR3 is TGCGCCAGCAGCCAAGAAGGAGGCTACGAGCAGTACTTC.

The chain employs TRBV28 and TRBJ2-7; TRBD1 matches at 7 bases. The germline V gene has CDR1 MDHEN and CDR2 SYDVKM. The CDR3 sequence is 16 residues long. V was clipped by 6 bases and J by 4 bases; unmatched bases: 15. CDR3: CASRQGPETGWYEQYF. The DNA for the CDR3 is TGTGCCAGCAGACAGGGCCCCGAGACAGGGTGGTACGAGCAGTACTTC.

The gene calls are TRBV9 and TRBJ2-1, with D perhaps TRBD1 or TRBD2 (6 bases each). This CDR3 is built from 15 residues. The V end was cut by 3 bases, the J end by 6 bases, with 16 bases between. Germline CDR1 reads SGDLS; CDR2 reads YYNGEE. In DNA form, the CDR3 reads TGTGCCAGCAGCGGTGGGGGACTGGGGGCCAATGAGCAGTTCTTC. Encoded protein: CASSGGGLGANEQFF.

V usage is TRBV28 and J usage is TRBJ1-1; D is undetermined. The CDR3 sequence is 15 residues long. V was shortened by 5 bases and J by 1 base, with 14 bases between the two germline ends. The germline gives CDR1 MDHEN, CDR2 SYDVKM. The CDR3 protein is CASSPFGRENTEAFF. CDR3 sequence (DNA): TGTGCCAGCAGTCCCTTCGGTCGGGAGAACACTGAAGCTTTCTTT.

The chain uses TRBV19 and TRBJ2-1, with D unclear. The CDR3 sequence is 13 residues long. V dropped 1 base and J dropped 6 bases, with 7 bases sitting between them. Germline CDR1 is LNHDA and CDR2 is SQIVND (reference sequence). The CDR3 coding sequence is TGTGCCAGTAGTATAGTCCCTAGCAATGAGCAGTTCTTC. Its protein is CASSIVPSNEQFF.

This chain joins TRBV19 and TRBJ2-7; TRBD2 aligns across 9 bases. The CDR3 has 16 amino acids. V was clipped by 5 bases and J by 2 bases; unmatched bases: 10. CDR1 is LNHDA, CDR2 SQIVND, per germline (reference sequence). CDR3: CASSQRVPSGAYEQYF. The DNA of the CDR3 is TGTGCCAGTAGTCAAAGGGTTCCTAGCGGGGCCTACGAGCAGTACTTC.

The rearrangement joins TRBV7-6 to TRBJ2-7, with D perhaps matching TRBD1 (6 bases). Per germline, CDR1 SGHVS and CDR2 FNYEAQ. The V end lost 4 bases, the J end lost 4 bases, and 14 bases lay between the germline ends. This CDR3 has 14 residues. For the CDR3, the DNA is TGTGCCAGCAGCTCCGGGCAGGGGATTTACGAGCAGTACTTC. Amino acids: CASSSGQGIYEQYF.

This rearrangement joins TRBV9 to TRBJ1-4, with D possibly TRBD1 on 5 matching bases. The CDR3 length is 14 residues. With 4 bases removed from V and 8 bases from J, the gap between germline ends came to 15 bases. The germline CDR1 and CDR2 sequences are SGDLS and YYNGEE. CDR3 nucleotide sequence: TGTGCCAGCAGCCCCGGGGGAAGTGACGAAAAACTGTTTTTT. It codes for CASSPGGSDEKLFF.

The chain uses TRBV4-2 and TRBJ2-7; unclear D gene. V was pared by 0 bases and J by 1 base, with 7 bases between. Germline V lookup: CDR1 LGHNA, CDR2 YNFKEQ. The length of the CDR3 is 14 residues. The DNA of the CDR3 is TGTGCCAGCAGCCAAGAGGATGCTTCCTACGAGCAGTACTTC. The encoded protein is CASSQEDASYEQYF.

This clone is categorized as medium-sized. V and J are TRBV19 and TRBJ1-5, with 7 bases lining up with TRBD1. The J segment lost 5 bases and the V segment lost 10 bases, leaving 14 bases of the junction unmatched. CDR3 length: 15 amino acids. Germline V gene lookup returns CDR1 LNHDA and CDR2 SQIVND (reference sequence). The CDR3 nucleotides are TGTGCCACCAACCCCGAGAGGGGGCATTATCAGCCCCAGCATTTT. Its protein is CATNPERGHYQPQHF.

V is TRBV27 and J is TRBJ2-1; 7 bases align to TRBD2. Germline loops: CDR1 MNHEY, CDR2 SMNVEV (reference sequence). This CDR3 has 15 residues. V gave up 4 bases and J gave up 8 bases; unmatched junction bases: 11. DNA of the CDR3: TGTGCCAGCAGTTCTCCGGGAGGCGGTAGGTATGAGCAGTTCTTC. This codes for CASSSPGGGRYEQFF.